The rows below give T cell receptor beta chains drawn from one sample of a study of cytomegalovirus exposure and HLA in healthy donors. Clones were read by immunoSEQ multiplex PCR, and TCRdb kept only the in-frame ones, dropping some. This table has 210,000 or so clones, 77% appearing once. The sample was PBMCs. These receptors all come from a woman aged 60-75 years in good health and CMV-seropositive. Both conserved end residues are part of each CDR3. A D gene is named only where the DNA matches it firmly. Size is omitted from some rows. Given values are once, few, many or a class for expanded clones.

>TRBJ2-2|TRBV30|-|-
CAWKSYTGELFF
TGTGCCTGGAAATCATACACCGGGGAGCTGTTTTTT
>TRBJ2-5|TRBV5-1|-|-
CASSSLGARAETQYF
TGCGCCAGCAGCTCCCTCGGAGCGAGGGCGGAGACCCAGTACTTC
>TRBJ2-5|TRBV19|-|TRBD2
CASSIGSGRARETQYF
TGTGCCAGTAGTATTGGGAGCGGGAGGGCCCGAGAGACCCAGTACTTC
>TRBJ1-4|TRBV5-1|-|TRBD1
CASSSTGATNEKLFF
TGCGCCAGCAGCTCTACAGGGGCAACTAATGAAAAACTGTTTTTT
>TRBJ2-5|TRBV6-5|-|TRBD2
CASSYGSGGETQYF
TGTGCCAGCAGTTACGGGAGCGGGGGGGAGACCCAGTACTTC
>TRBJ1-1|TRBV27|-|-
CASSPVKRASGAFF
TGTGCCAGCAGTCCCGTTAAAAGGGCCTCGGGGGCTTTCTTT
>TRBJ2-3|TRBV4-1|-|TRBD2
CASSLSGAGTDTQYF
TGCGCCAGCAGCCTTAGCGGGGCCGGGACAGATACGCAGTATTTT
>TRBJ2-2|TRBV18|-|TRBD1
CASSPGQASNTGELFF
TGTGCCAGCTCACCGGGACAGGCCTCGAACACCGGGGAGCTGTTTTTT
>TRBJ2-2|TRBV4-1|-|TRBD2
CASSQDEVAGMSGELFF
TGCGCCAGCAGCCAAGATGAGGTAGCGGGAATGTCCGGGGAGCTGTTTTTT
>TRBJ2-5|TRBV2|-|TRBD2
CASSYKRDETQYF
TGTGCCAGCAGTTACAAGCGGGATGAGACCCAGTACTTC
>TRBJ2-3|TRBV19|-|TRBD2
CASSIDGTSGRDTQYF
TGTGCCAGTAGTATAGACGGGACTAGCGGGAGAGATACGCAGTATTTT
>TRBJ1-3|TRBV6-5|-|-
CASLTTGGGNTIYF
TGTGCCAGCCTCACCACAGGTGGAGGAAACACCATATATTTT
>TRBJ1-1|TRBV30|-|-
CAWTGQPNTEAFF
TGTGCCTGGACCGGACAGCCTAACACTGAAGCTTTCTTT
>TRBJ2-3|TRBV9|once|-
CASSLVGPTDTQYF
TGTGCCAGCAGCCTGGTGGGCCCCACAGATACGCAGTATTTT
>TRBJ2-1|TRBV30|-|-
CAWSSGPYNEQFF
TGTGCCTGGAGTAGCGGGCCATACAATGAGCAGTTCTTC
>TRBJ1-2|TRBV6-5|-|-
CASSYSGAANYGYTF
TGTGCCAGCAGTTACTCGGGGGCGGCCAACTATGGCTACACCTTC
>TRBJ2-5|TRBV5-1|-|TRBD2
CASSLGGGGIGTVEEQYF
TGCGCCAGCAGCTTGGGTGGGGGGGGAATCGGAACCGTCGAAGAGCAGTACTTC
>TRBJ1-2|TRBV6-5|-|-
CASSRGVINSHGYIF
TGTGCCAGCAGTCGGGGGGTTATAAATTCCCATGGCTACATCTTC
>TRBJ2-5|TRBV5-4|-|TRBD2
CASTSGWRETQYF
TGTGCCAGCACTAGCGGGTGGAGGGAGACCCAGTACTTC
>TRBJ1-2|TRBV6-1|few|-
CASRGTPSSYGYTF
TGTGCCAGCAGAGGGACACCTTCTAGCTATGGCTACACCTTC
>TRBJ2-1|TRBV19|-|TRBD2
CASRTPAGRADEQFF
TGTGCCAGTAGAACTCCCGCCGGGAGGGCAGATGAGCAGTTCTTC
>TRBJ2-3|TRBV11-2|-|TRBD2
CASSRRPDAGGTDTQYF
TGTGCCAGCAGCCGACGACCTGATGCGGGGGGTACAGATACGCAGTATTTT
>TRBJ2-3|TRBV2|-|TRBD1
CASKTGGDADTQYF
TGTGCCAGCAAAACAGGGGGCGACGCAGATACGCAGTATTTT
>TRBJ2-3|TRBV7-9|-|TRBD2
CASSLATSSADTQYF
TGTGCCAGCAGCTTAGCGACTAGCTCCGCAGATACGCAGTATTTT
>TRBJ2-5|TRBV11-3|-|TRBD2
CASSLSGGYQETQYF
TGTGCCAGCAGCTTGAGCGGGGGGTACCAAGAGACCCAGTACTTC
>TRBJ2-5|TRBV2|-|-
CASTQSRETQYF
TGTGCCAGCACCCAAAGCAGGGAGACCCAGTACTTC
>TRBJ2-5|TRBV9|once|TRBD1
CASSARQGKETQYF
TGTGCCAGCAGCGCCCGACAGGGAAAGGAGACCCAGTACTTC
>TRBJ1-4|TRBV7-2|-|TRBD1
CASSLGDRGGEKLFF
TGTGCCAGCAGCTTAGGGGACAGGGGGGGGGAAAAACTGTTTTTT
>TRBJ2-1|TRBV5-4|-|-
CASSLDGNNNEQFF
TGTGCCAGCAGCTTGGACGGGAACAACAATGAGCAGTTCTTC